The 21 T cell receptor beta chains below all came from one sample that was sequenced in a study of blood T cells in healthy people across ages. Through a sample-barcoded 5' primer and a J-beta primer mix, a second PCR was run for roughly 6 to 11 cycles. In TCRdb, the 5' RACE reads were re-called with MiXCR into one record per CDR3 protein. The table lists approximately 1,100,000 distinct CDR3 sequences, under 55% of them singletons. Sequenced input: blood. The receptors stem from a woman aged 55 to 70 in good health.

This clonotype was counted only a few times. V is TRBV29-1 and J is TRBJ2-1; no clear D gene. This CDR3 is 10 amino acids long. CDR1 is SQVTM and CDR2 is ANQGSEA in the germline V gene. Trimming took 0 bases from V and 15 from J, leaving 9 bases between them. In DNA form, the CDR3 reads TGCAGCGTTGAAGATGTTGGGTGGTTCTTC. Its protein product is CSVEDVGWFF.

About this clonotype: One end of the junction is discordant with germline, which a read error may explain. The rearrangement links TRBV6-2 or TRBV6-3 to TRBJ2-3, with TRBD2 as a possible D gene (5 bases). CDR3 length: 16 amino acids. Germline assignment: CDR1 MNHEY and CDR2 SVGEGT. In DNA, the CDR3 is TGTGCCAGCAGCTACTCTCGGCGGGTACTAGGGGATACGCAGTATTTT. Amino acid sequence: CASSYSRRVLGDTQYF.

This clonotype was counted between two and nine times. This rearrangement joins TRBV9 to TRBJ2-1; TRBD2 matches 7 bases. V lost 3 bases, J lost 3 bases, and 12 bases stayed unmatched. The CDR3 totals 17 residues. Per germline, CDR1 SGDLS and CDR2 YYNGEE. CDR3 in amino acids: CASSEGLLGRLYNEQFF. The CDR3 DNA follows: TGTGCCAGCAGCGAGGGACTACTCGGGAGGCTCTACAATGAGCAGTTCTTC.

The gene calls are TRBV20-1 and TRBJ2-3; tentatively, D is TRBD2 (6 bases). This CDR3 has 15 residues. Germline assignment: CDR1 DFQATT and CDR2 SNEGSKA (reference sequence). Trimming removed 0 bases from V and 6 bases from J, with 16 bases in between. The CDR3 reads CSARDRSSVRDTQYF. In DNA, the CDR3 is TGCAGTGCTAGAGATCGGTCTAGCGTCAGGGATACGCAGTATTTT.

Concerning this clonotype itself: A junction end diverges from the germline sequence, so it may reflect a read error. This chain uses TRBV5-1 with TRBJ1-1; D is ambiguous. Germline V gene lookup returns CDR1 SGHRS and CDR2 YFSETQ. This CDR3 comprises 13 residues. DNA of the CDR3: TGCGTCAGCAGCTTGGGAGGGTCCACTGAAGCTTTCTTT. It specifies CVSSLGGSTEAFF.

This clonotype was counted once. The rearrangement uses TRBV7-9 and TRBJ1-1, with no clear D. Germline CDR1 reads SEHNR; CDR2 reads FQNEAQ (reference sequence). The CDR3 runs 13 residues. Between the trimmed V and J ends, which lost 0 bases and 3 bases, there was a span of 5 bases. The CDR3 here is CASSLAADTEAFF. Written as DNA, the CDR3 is TGTGCCAGCAGCTTAGCTGCGGACACTGAAGCTTTCTTT.

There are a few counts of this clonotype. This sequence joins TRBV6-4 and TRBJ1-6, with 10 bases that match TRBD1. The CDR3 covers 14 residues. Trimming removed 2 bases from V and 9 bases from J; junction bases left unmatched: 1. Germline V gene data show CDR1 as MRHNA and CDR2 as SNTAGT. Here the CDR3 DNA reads TGTGCCAGCAGTGACGGGACAGGGGCTTCACCCCTCCACTTT. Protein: CASSDGTGASPLHF.

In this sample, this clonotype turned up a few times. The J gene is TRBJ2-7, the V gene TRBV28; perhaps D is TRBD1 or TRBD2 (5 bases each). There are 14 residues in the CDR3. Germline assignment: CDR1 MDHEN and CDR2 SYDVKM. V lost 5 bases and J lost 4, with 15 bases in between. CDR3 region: CASSISGTGYEQYF. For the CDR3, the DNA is TGTGCCAGCAGTATCTCCGGGACGGGGTACGAGCAGTACTTC.

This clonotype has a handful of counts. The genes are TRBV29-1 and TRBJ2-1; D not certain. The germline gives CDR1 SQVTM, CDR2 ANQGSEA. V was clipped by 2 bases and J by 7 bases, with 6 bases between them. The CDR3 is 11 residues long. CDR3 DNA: TGCAGCGTTGAAAAGGGAAATGAGCAGTTCTTC. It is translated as CSVEKGNEQFF.

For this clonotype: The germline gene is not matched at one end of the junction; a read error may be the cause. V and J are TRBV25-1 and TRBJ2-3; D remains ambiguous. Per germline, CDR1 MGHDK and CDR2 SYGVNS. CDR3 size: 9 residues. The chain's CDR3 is CASRDTQYF. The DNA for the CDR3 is TGTGCCAGCAGAGATACGCAGTATTTT.

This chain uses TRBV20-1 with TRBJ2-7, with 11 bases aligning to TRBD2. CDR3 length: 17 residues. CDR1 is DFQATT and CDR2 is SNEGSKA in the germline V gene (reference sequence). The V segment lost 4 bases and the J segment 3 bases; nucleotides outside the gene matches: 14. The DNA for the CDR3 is TGCAGTGCTATACTAGCGGGAGTTGCACGTATTCACTACGAGCAGTACTTC. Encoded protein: CSAILAGVARIHYEQYF.

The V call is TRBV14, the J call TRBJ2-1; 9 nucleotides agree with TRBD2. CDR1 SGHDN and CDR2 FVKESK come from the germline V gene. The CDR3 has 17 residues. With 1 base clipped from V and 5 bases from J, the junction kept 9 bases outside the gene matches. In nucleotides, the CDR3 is TGTGCCAGCAGCCAAGGCTTCGGCGGGAGGGCCCACAATGAGCAGTTCTTC. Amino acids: CASSQGFGGRAHNEQFF.

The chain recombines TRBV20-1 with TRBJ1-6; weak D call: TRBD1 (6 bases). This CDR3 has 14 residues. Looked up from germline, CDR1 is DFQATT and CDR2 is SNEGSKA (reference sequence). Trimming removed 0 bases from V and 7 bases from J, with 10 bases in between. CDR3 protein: CSARDLRGNSPLHF. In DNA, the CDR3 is TGCAGTGCTAGAGATCTTAGGGGGAATTCACCCCTCCACTTT.

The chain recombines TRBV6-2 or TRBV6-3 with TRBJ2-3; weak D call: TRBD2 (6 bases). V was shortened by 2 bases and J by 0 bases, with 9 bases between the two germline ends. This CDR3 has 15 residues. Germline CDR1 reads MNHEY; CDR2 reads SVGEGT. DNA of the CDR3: TGTGCCAGCAGTTACCTAGCGAAGAGCACAGATACGCAGTATTTT. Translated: CASSYLAKSTDTQYF.

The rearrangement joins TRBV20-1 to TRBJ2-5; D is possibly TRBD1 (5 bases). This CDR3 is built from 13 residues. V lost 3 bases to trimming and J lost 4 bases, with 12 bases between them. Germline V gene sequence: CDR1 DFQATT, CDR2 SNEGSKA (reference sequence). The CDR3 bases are TGCAGTGCTAGTGCAGGGCCGGTAGAGACCCAGTACTTC. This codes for CSASAGPVETQYF.

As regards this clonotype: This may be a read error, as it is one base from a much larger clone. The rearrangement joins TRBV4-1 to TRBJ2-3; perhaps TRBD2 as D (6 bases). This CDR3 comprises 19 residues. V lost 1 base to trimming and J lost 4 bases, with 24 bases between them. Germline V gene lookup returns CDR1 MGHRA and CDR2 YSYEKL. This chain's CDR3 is CASSQVPSIGPGDSDTQYF. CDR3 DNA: TGCGCCAGCAGCCAAGTACCATCGATCGGGCCGGGAGACTCAGATACGCAGTATTTT.

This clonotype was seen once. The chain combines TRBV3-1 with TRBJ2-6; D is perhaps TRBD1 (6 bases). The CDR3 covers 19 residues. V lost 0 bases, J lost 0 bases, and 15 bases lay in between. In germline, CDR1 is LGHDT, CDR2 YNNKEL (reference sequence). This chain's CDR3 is CASSQDFGQPHSGANVLTF. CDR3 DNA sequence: TGTGCCAGCAGCCAAGACTTCGGACAGCCTCACTCTGGGGCCAACGTCCTGACTTTC. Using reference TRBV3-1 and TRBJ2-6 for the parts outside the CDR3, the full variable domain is DTAVSQTPKYLVTQMGNDKSIKCEQNLGHDTMYWYKQDSKKFLKIMFSYNNKELIINETVPNRFSPKSPDKAHLNLHINSLELGDSAVYFCASSQDFGQPHSGANVLTFGAGSRLTVL.

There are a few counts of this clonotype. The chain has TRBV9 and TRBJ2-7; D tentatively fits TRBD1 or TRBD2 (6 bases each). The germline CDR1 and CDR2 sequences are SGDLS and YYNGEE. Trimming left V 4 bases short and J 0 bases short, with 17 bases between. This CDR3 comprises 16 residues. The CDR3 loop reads CASSLGGGTSSYEQYF. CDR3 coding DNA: TGTGCCAGCAGCCTAGGGGGAGGAACGAGCTCCTACGAGCAGTACTTC.

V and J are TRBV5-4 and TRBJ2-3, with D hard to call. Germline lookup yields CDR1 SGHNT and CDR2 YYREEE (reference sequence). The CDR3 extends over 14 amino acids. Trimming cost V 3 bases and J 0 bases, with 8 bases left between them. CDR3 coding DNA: TGTGCCAGCAGCTCGGAGAGTAGCACAGATACGCAGTATTTT. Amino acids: CASSSESSTDTQYF.

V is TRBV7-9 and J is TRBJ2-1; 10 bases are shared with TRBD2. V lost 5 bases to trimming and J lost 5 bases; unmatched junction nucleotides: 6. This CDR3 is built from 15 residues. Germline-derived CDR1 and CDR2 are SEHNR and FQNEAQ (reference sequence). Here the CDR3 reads CASSLTSGTHNEQFF. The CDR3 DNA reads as TGTGCCAGCAGCCTAACTAGCGGGACCCACAATGAGCAGTTCTTC.

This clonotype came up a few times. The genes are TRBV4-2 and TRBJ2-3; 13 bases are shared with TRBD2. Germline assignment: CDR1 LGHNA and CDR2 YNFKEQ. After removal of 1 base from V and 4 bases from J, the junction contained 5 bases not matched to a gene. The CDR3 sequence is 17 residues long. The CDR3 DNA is TGTGCCAGCAGCCAAGGGACTAGCGGGAGTATTTCAGATACGCAGTATTTT. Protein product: CASSQGTSGSISDTQYF.